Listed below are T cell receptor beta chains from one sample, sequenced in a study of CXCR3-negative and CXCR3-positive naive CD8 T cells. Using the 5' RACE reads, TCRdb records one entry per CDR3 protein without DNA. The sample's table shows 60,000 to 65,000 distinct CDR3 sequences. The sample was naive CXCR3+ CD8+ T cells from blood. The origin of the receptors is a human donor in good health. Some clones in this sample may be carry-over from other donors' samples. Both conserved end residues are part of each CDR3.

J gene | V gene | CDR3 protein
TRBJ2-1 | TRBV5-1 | CASSLATGTGFSNEQFF
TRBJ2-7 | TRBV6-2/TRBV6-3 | CASSYTGLSYEQYF
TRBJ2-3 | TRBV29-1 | CSVEDWSDTDTQYF
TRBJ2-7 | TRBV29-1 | CSVEGVRGSYEQYF
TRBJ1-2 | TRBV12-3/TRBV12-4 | CASTPDRMGTYGYTF
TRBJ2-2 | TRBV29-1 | CSVTDKMNTGELFF
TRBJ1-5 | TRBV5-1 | CASSLEGSSNQPQHF
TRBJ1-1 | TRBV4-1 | CASSPWDRAKTEAFF
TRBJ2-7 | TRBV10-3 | CAIRQTGLIYEQYF
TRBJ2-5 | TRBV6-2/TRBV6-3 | CASTPSAGGQETQHF
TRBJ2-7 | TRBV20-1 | CSAQRRLDGASGGRRYEQYF
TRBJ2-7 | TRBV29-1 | CSVDGGASDMSGRVDEQYF
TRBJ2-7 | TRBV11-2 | CASSLGQGHEQYF
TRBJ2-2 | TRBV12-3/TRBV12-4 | CASSLVVPGELFF
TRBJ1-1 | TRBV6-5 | CASSLGTTNTEAFF
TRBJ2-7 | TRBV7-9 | CASSQGLAGFRIYEQYF
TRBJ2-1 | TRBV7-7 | CASSLNSWSYNEQFF
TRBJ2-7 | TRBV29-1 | CSVHGGYEQYF
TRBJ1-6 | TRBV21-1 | CASSRGQGTGSPLHF
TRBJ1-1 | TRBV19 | CASRRGRGARDTEAFF
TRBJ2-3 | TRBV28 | CASPIGPYRGVTDTQYF
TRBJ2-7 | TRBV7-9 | CASSRPGQGSSYEQYF
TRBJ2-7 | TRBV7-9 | CASSLGAEYEQYF
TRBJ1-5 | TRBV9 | CASSVDGNQPQHF
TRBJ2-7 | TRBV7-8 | CASSGAPSTYEQYF
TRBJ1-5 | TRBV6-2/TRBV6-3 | CASSYGNQPQHF
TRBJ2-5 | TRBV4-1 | CASSQEPRQQETQYF
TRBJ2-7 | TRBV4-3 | CASSQGTADYEQYF
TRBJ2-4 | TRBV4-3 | CASSQDVTGKNIQYF
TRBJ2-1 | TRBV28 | CASSFWGQGIDEQFF
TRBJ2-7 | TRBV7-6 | CASSLATGHGYEQYF